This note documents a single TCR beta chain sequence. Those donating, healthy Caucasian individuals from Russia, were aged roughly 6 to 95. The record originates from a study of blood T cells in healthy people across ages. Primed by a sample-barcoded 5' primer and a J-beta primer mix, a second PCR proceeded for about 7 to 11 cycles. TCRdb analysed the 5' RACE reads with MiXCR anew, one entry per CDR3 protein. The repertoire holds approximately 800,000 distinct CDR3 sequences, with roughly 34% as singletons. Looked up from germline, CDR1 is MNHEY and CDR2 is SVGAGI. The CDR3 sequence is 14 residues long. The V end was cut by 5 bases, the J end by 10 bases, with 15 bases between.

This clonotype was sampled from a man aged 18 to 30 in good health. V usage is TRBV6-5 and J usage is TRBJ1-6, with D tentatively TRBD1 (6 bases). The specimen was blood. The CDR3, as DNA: TGTGCCAGCAGTCCCACACCAGGGGCATCACCCCTCCACTTT. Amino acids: CASSPTPGASPLHF.